A selection of T cell receptor beta chains follows, all from one sample in a study of OX40 agonist ivuxolimab in advanced cancers. Data came from immunoSEQ multiplex PCR; TCRdb stores just in-frame clones and leaves some out. The profile shows about 40,000 clones, approximately 88% of them singletons. The material was CD4+ or CD8+ T cells sorted from blood, obtained in a trial of the OX40 agonist ivuxolimab. These receptors all come from an adult with an advanced solid tumor such as melanoma, head and neck, liver or kidney cancer. Both conserved end residues are part of each CDR3. Each record gives: V gene, CDR3 protein.

TRBV30,CACLLAGAYEQYF
TRBV4-1,CASSSGLAEETQYF
TRBV6-5,CASSGPHEQYF
TRBV19,CASSIKGSGYYTEAFF
TRBV15,CAAYGLTISGANVLTF
TRBV19,CASSIPYRGGTEAFF
TRBV15,CATSSEVGTGRVGEQYF
TRBV6-5,CASSYAGAYEQYF
TRBV5-4,CASSPGYSGANVLTF
TRBV25-1,CATAEERHSYEQYF
TRBV4-1,CASSQGGSRVYEQYF
TRBV6-1,CASSEFETGWDEQFF
TRBV7-2,CASSTLGLAGVSNIQYF
TRBV27,CASSTILTGTGIIYEQYF
TRBV19,CASSIQGGSLETQYF
TRBV4-1,CASSQPGRPSDGYTF
TRBV6-4,CASSEGSTGTGTGYTF
TRBV15,CATRLGGAGNTEAFF
TRBV7-3,CASSLQSGLANEQFF
TRBV28,CASLNRGTGNTIYF
TRBV6-5,CASSWGGGASYEQYF
TRBV6-6,CASSYSGANTEAFF
TRBV27,CASSSGTGLETQYF
TRBV5-6,CASSLYRGAHQPQHF
TRBV28,CASDSNPQQNTEAFF
TRBV28,CASITLNTEAFF
TRBV27,CASSLSSDNTEAFF
TRBV30,CAWSSRAGDYEQYF
TRBV6-6,CASSYSVTANTGELFF
TRBV4-1,CASSQDQLAGGEQETQYF
TRBV11-2,CASSLGQGFSYEQYF
TRBV6-1,CASGRQNNEQFF
TRBV7-9,CASSSLPATGELFF
TRBV4-1,CASSQDIPRKETQYF
TRBV5-1,CASSFSLSYEQYF
TRBV10-1,CASSESARDYQETQYF
TRBV7-8,CASSLYGGEQFF
TRBV5-1,CASSPIPQGLAGSETQYF
TRBV28,CASSNDYSSTDTQYF
TRBV5-6,CASSHGLAGVWETQYF
TRBV9,CASSGGLAIHEQYF
TRBV6-1,CASSEYGGRPAEAFF